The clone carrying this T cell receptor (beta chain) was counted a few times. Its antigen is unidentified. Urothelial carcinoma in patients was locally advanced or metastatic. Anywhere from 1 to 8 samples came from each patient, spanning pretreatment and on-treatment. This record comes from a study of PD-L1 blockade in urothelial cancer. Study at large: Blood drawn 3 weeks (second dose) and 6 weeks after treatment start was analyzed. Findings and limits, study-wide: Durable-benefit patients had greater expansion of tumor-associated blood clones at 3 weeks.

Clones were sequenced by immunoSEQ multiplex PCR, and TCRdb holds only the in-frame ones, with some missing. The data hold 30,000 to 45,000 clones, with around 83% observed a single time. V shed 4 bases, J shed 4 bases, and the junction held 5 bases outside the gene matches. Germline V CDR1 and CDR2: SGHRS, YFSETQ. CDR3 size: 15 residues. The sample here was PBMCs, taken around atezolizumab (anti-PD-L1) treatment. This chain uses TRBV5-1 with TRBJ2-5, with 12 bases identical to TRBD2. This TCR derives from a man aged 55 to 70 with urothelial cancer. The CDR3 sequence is CASSATTSGRETQYF. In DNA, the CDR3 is TGCGCCAGCAGCGCCACGACTAGCGGGAGAGAGACCCAGTACTTC.